This TCR beta chain was found in a study of cytomegalovirus exposure and HLA in healthy donors. The study ran its PCR with 60 Vbeta and 13 Jbeta primers. Sequencing was performed with immunoSEQ multiplex PCR; in TCRdb, only in-frame clones are kept and a portion is missing. The sample lists more than 200,000 clones, about four fifths occurring once. V shed 4 bases and J shed 5 bases, with 14 bases lying between them. This CDR3 has 14 amino acids. Germline assignment: CDR1 SGHDT and CDR2 YYEEEE. Sample: PBMCs. This sequence originates from a middle-aged man in good health and CMV-seropositive. The chain has TRBV5-6 and TRBJ2-3, with a possible D match to TRBD1 (7 bases). The CDR3 loop is CASSARGRGDTQYF. CDR3 bases: TGTGCCAGCAGCGCGAGGGGGCGGGGAGATACGCAGTATTTT.